A selection of T cell receptor beta chains follows, all from one sample in a study of read filtering for tumor transcriptome and immune sequencing. TCRdb independently ran MiXCR on the reads; one entry per CDR3 protein. The table lists some 40,000 distinct CDR3 sequences, about 13% of them singletons, with approximately 6.5% in the top ten. Sequencing was done on a sample of a population of CD138-negative cells sorted from bone marrow. These receptor sequences come from a donor aged 40 or over with multiple myeloma. The CDR3 runs from the conserved cysteine through the conserved F or W. D genes are given only for firm matches. Some rows have no size entry. The others give once, few or many, or a class for an expanded clone.

size,D,J,V,DNA,CDR3
many,TRBD2,TRBJ2-2,TRBV28,TGTGCCAGCAGTGTTAGCGGGAGGGCCGGGGAGCTGTTTTTT,CASSVSGRAGELFF
many,NA,TRBJ2-3,TRBV10-3,TGTGCCATCAGGCAAGGGCAGGGGCCAGATACGCAGTATTTT,CAIRQGQGPDTQYF
many,TRBD2,TRBJ2-3,TRBV5-1,TGCGCCAGCAGCTGGGGGCCGGGACTAGACACAGATACGCAGTATTTT,CASSWGPGLDTDTQYF
many,TRBD1,TRBJ1-3,TRBV28,TGTGCCAGCAGACCCGGCGGGACAGGGTGGCCAAAGTATTTT,CASRPGGTGWPKYF
few,NA,TRBJ2-4,TRBV7-9,TGTGCCAGCAGTCACGACAGTTTTAACATTCAGTACTTC,CASSHDSFNIQYF
many,NA,TRBJ2-2,TRBV3-1,TGTGCCAGCAGCCAAGAGATGATTAACACCGGGGAGCTGTTTTTT,CASSQEMINTGELFF
many,NA,TRBJ2-1,TRBV4-1,TGCGCCAGCAGCCAAGTTAGGAGCTCCTACAATGAGCAGTTCTTC,CASSQVRSSYNEQFF
few,TRBD1,TRBJ2-1,TRBV9,TGCGCCAGCAGCGTGGCGGGACAGGAACTGAATGAGCAGTTCTTC,CASSVAGQELNEQFF
many,TRBD1,TRBJ1-1,TRBV10-3,TGTGCCACCCAATTTGACAGGGGGAACACTGAAGCTTTCTTT,CATQFDRGNTEAFF
many,TRBD1,TRBJ2-7,TRBV7-9,TGTGCCAGCTCCCCCACAGGGGGCTCCTACGAGCAGTACTTC,CASSPTGGSYEQYF
few,NA,TRBJ2-5,TRBV5-1,TGCGCCAGCAGCCCAGGGGACCGAGAGACCCAGTACTTC,CASSPGDRETQYF
NA,NA,TRBJ2-1,TRBV6-5,TGTGCCAGCAGTTACAGCCTGAGCTCCTACAATGAGCAGTTCTTC,CASSYSLSSYNEQFF
NA,NA,TRBJ2-3,TRBV9,TGTGCCAGCAGCCCTAGTCGCCGGGACACAGATACGCAGTATTTT,CASSPSRRDTDTQYF
medium-sized,NA,TRBJ2-1,TRBV6-2/TRBV6-3,TGTGCCAGCAGTGAATCCCGGGGCTCCTACAATGAGCAGTTCTTC,CASSESRGSYNEQFF
many,NA,TRBJ2-3,TRBV10-3,TGTGCCATCGGGGCGGGTAGAGCGCGAGGAGCAGATACGCAGTATTTT,CAIGAGRARGADTQYF
few,TRBD1,TRBJ1-5,TRBV6-6,TGTGCCTCGGGACAGGGGGCGGTCGTTGCCCAGCCCCAGCATTTT,CASGQGAVVAQPQHF
many,TRBD2,TRBJ2-1,TRBV7-3,TGTGCCAGCAGCAAGGGACTAGCGGTCCACAATGAGCAGTTCTTC,CASSKGLAVHNEQFF
many,NA,TRBJ2-7,TRBV6-2/TRBV6-3,TGTGCCAGCAGTTACCGGGGCCAGAGCTACGAGCAGTACTTC,CASSYRGQSYEQYF
NA,NA,TRBJ2-7,TRBV7-2,TGTGCCAGCAGCTCAGCCGGCCCCTACGAGCAGTACTTC,CASSSAGPYEQYF
many,TRBD1,TRBJ1-1,TRBV27,TGTGCCAGCAGTTTTCGACCGACAGGGAAGGCTTTCTTT,CASSFRPTGKAFF
medium-sized,TRBD1,TRBJ1-1,TRBV5-1,TGCGCCAGCAGCGGACAGGGAGCGAACACTGAAGCTTTCTTT,CASSGQGANTEAFF
few,NA,TRBJ1-3,TRBV11-3,TGTGCCAGCAGCTTCGGGGGGGACGGTACGAGAAACACCATATATTTT,CASSFGGDGTRNTIYF
many,TRBD2,TRBJ2-1,TRBV20-1,TGCAGTGCTAGAGAGCTAGCGGGAGGGCCACCATATGAGCAGTTCTTC,CSARELAGGPPYEQFF
many,NA,TRBJ1-5,TRBV6-6,TGTGCTAGCAGCCAAGGGGTCCGTCAGCCCCAGCATTTT,CASSQGVRQPQHF
many,NA,TRBJ2-2,TRBV14,TGTGCCAGCAGCCAAGACCGACAGGCCTTAAACACCGGGGAGCTGTTTTTT,CASSQDRQALNTGELFF
many,NA,TRBJ1-4,TRBV11-2,TGTGCCAGCAGCTTCCTTAGGGGGTCGATTAGAACTAATGAAAAACTGTTTTTT,CASSFLRGSIRTNEKLFF
NA,TRBD1,TRBJ1-2,TRBV2,TGTGCCAGCAGTGGGACAGGCTATGGCTACACCTTC,CASSGTGYGYTF
many,TRBD1,TRBJ1-1,TRBV5-1,TGCGCCAGCAGCGCTTCGGGACAGCGGAATGCTTTCTTT,CASSASGQRNAFF